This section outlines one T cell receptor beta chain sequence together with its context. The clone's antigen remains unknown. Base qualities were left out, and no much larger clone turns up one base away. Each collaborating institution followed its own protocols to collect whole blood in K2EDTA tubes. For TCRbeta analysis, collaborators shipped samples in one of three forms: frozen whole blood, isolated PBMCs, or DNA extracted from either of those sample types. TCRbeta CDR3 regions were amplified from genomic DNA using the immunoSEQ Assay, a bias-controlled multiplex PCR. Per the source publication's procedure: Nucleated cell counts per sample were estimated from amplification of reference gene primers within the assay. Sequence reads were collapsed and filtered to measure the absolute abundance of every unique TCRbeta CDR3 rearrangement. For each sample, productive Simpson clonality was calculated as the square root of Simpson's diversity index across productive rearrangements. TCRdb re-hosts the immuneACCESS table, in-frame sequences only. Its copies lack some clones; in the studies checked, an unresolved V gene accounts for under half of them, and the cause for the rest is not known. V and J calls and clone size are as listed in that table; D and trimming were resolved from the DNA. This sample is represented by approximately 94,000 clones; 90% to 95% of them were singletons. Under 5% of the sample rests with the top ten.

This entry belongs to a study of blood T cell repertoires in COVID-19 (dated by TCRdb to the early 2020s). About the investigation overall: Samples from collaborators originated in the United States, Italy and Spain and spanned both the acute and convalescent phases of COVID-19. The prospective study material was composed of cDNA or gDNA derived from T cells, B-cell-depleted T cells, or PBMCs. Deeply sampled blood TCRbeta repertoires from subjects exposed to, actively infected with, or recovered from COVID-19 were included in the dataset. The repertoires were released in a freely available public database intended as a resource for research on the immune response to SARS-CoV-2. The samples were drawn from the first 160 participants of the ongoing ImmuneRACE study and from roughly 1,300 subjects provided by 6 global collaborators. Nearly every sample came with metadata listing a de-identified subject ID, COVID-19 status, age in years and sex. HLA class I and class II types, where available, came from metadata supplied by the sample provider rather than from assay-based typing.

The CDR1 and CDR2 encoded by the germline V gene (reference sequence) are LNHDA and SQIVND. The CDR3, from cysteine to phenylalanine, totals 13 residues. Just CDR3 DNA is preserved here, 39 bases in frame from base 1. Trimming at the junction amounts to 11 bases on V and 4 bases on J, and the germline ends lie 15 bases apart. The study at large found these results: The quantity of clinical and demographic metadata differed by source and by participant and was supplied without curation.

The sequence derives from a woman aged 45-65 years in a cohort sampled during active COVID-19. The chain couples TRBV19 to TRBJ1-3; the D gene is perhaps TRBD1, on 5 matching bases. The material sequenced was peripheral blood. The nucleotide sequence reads TGTGCCGTACAGGAAGGTTACGGAAACACCATATATTTT. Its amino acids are CAVQEGYGNTIYF.